This passage covers 32 T cell receptor beta chains from one sample sequenced in a study of cytomegalovirus exposure and HLA in healthy donors. Researchers ran the PCR with 60 Vbeta and 13 Jbeta primers. Clones were read by immunoSEQ multiplex PCR, and TCRdb kept only the in-frame ones, dropping some. The table has roughly 99,000 clones, 65% to 85% seen once. Sequenced material: PBMCs. The receptors shown here come from a man between 18 and 35 years old in good health and CMV-seronegative.

This chain joins TRBV2 and TRBJ1-4; the D gene is possibly TRBD1 (5 bases). The CDR3 spans 14 residues. Trimming took off 7 bases at V and 2 bases at J, with 11 bases between the two ends. CDR1 and CDR2 (germline): SNHLY, FYNNEI. This CDR3 is CASKGRGTNEKLFF. Written as DNA, the CDR3 is TGTGCCAGCAAAGGGAGGGGTACTAATGAAAAACTGTTTTTT. Supplemented by reference TRBV2 and TRBJ1-4, the full variable domain reads EPEVTQTPSHQVTQMGQEVILRCVPISNHLYFYWYRQILGQKVEFLVSFYNNEISEKSEIFDDQFSVERPDGSNFTLKIRSTKLEDSAMYFCASKGRGTNEKLFFGSGTQLSVL.

V and J are TRBV10-3 and TRBJ1-6, with a possible D match to TRBD1 (5 bases). Germline V gives CDR1 ENHRY, CDR2 SYGVKD. Deletions cut 6 bases from V and 7 bases from J, with 10 bases between. The CDR3 runs 13 residues. The CDR3 DNA sequence: TGTGCCATCAGATGGGGGGACAATTCACCCCTCCACTTT. Residues: CAIRWGDNSPLHF.

The chain carries TRBV25-1 and TRBJ1-5; 10 bases line up with TRBD1. Looked up from germline, CDR1 is MGHDK and CDR2 is SYGVNS. CDR3 length equals 15 residues. V lost 6 bases, J lost 6 bases, and 8 bases stayed unmatched. The DNA of the CDR3 is TGTGCCAGCAGCACCGGGACAGGGGTTTTTCAGCCCCAGCATTTT. Translated: CASSTGTGVFQPQHF.

This clone was seen just once. The chain combines TRBV28 with TRBJ2-7; D is possibly TRBD1 (5 bases). CDR3 size: 13 residues. The V gene's germline CDR1 is MDHEN and CDR2 SYDVKM. The V end was cut by 8 bases, the J end by 1 base, with 12 bases between. CDR3 bases: TGTGCCAGCGGAAGGGGCCGTTCCTACGAGCAGTACTTC. Translation gives CASGRGRSYEQYF.

In its sample, this clone was seen once. This rearrangement joins TRBV7-2 to TRBJ2-1, with 9 bases lining up with TRBD2. After removal of 0 bases from V and 2 bases from J, the junction contained 2 bases not matched to a gene. The CDR3 covers 16 residues. Germline V gene sequence: CDR1 SGHTA, CDR2 FQGNSA. As DNA, the CDR3 is TGTGCCAGCAGCTTAGCCGCTAGCGGGGCCTACAATGAGCAGTTCTTC. Residues: CASSLAASGAYNEQFF.

The chain employs TRBV27 and TRBJ2-5, with D possibly matching TRBD2 (6 bases). Germline lookup yields CDR1 MNHEY and CDR2 SMNVEV (reference sequence). Trimming stripped 6 bases from V and 3 bases from J, with 11 bases between. The CDR3 covers 13 residues. The CDR3 coding sequence is TGTGCCAGCAGCCGGGACTCGGAAGAGACCCAGTACTTC. It yields the protein CASSRDSEETQYF.

For the CDR3, the DNA is TGTGCCAGCAGCCAAGCGCGACTAGCGGGACCTTTCGGGGAGCTGTTTTTT. Amino acids: CASSQARLAGPFGELFF. The chain employs TRBV14 and TRBJ2-2, with 11 bases aligning to TRBD2. Trimming cost V 1 base and J 7 bases; bases outside gene matches: 8. The CDR3 has 17 residues. The V gene's germline CDR1 is SGHDN and CDR2 FVKESK. The variable domain in full, completed from reference TRBV14 and TRBJ2-2, reads EAGVTQFPSHSVIEKGQTVTLRCDPISGHDNLYWYRRVMGKEIKFLLHFVKESKQDESGMPNNRFLAERTGGTYSTLKVQPAELEDSGVYFCASSQARLAGPFGELFFGEGSRLTVL.

J is TRBJ2-3 and V is TRBV4-2; 9 bases line up with TRBD2. V lost 0 bases and J lost 5; bases outside the gene matches: 12. The CDR3 contains 18 residues. Germline CDR1 and CDR2: LGHNA and YNFKEQ. The CDR3 DNA reads as TGTGCCAGCAGCCAAGAGCGGCGGGGGGGCCGTTGGGGAGATACGCAGTATTTT. Amino acid sequence: CASSQERRGGRWGDTQYF.

The chain recombines TRBV19 with TRBJ1-1; TRBD1 might be the D (5 bases). The length of the CDR3 is 13 residues. The ends were cut back, 3 bases at V and 4 bases at J, with 9 bases in the middle. The germline V gene encodes CDR1 LNHDA and CDR2 SQIVND (reference sequence). The CDR3 sequence is CASSMGRGTEAFF. CDR3 sequence (DNA): TGTGCCAGTAGTATGGGGCGGGGCACTGAAGCTTTCTTT.

The chain uses TRBV14 and TRBJ2-5, with a tentative D call TRBD2 (7 bases). The germline V gene has CDR1 SGHDN and CDR2 FVKESK. V lost 0 bases and J 6 bases, leaving 17 bases between the germline ends. CDR3 length: 16 amino acids. The CDR3 region is CASSQDLLRGQKTQYF. CDR3 bases: TGTGCCAGCAGCCAAGATCTTTTGCGGGGGCAGAAGACCCAGTACTTC.

The J gene is TRBJ1-1, the V gene TRBV7-9; D is perhaps TRBD1 (6 bases). The CDR3 runs to 16 residues. Germline lookup yields CDR1 SEHNR and CDR2 FQNEAQ (reference sequence). With 5 bases removed from V and 2 bases from J, the gap between germline ends came to 18 bases. CDR3 loop: CASSLPTRGLNTEAFF. The CDR3 coding sequence is TGTGCCAGCAGCCTTCCCACCAGGGGTCTAAACACTGAAGCTTTCTTT.

The chain carries TRBV7-3 and TRBJ2-3; tentative D call: TRBD1 (5 bases). CDR1 and CDR2 from the germline V gene are SGHTA and FQGTGA. V shed 2 bases and J shed 5 bases, with 11 bases lying between them. CDR3 length equals 14 residues. The CDR3, as DNA: TGTGCCAGCAGCTTACTGGGGCAGGGAGATACGCAGTATTTT. Protein product: CASSLLGQGDTQYF.

The chain uses TRBV4-3 and TRBJ2-1; weak D call: TRBD1 (6 bases). V lost 1 base to trimming and J lost 0 bases, with 16 bases between them. Per germline, CDR1 LGHNA and CDR2 YSLEER. The CDR3 is 18 amino acids. The CDR3 is CASSQGLQGSYSYNEQFF. CDR3 nucleotides: TGCGCCAGCAGCCAAGGTCTCCAGGGGTCCTACTCCTACAATGAGCAGTTCTTC.

The chain couples TRBV25-1 to TRBJ2-7; D possibly corresponds to TRBD1 (5 bases). The CDR3 runs 12 residues. Germline V CDR1 and CDR2: MGHDK, SYGVNS. The V and J ends lost 6 bases and 3 bases respectively, with 9 bases between them. The CDR3 reads CASRLTGYEQYF. The CDR3 DNA is TGTGCCAGCAGACTCACAGGCTACGAGCAGTACTTC.

On this clone itself: This specimen includes other DNA sequences encoding the same CDR3. This chain uses TRBV27 with TRBJ1-3; TRBD1 is a possible D gene (5 bases). The V end lost 6 bases, the J end lost 0 bases, and 15 bases lay between the germline ends. The CDR3 runs to 16 residues. Germline V gene sequence: CDR1 MNHEY, CDR2 SMNVEV (reference sequence). CDR3 protein: CASSLRTPYSGNTIYF. CDR3 DNA: TGTGCCAGCAGCCTAAGGACACCTTACTCTGGAAACACCATATATTTT.

The rearrangement uses TRBV6-1 and TRBJ1-4; D gene uncertain. CDR3 size: 13 residues. Germline V gene data show CDR1 as MNHNS and CDR2 as SASEGT. V was trimmed by 3 bases and J by 7 bases, leaving 9 bases between them. In nucleotides, the CDR3 is TGTGCCAGCAGTGATAAGTTGGCTGAAAAACTGTTTTTT. Its translation: CASSDKLAEKLFF.

This clone was seen a few times. The chain recombines TRBV29-1 with TRBJ2-3; the D is unclear. Germline values: CDR1 SQVTM, CDR2 ANQGSEA. The V gene lost 6 bases and the J gene lost 2 bases, with 9 bases spanning the gap. The CDR3 extends over 12 amino acids. CDR3 sequence reads: CSVHINTDTQYF. The CDR3 DNA is TGCAGCGTCCACATAAACACAGATACGCAGTATTTT.

The rearrangement links TRBV2 to TRBJ2-3; D remains ambiguous. The CDR3 totals 11 residues. The germline CDR1 and CDR2 sequences are SNHLY and FYNNEI. The V end lost 8 bases, the J end lost 6 bases, and 9 bases lay between the germline ends. The CDR3 sequence is CASLKRDTQYF. CDR3 DNA sequence: TGTGCCAGCCTCAAGAGGGATACGCAGTATTTT.

This chain's CDR3 is CASSSRGGTTLVDTQYF. CDR3 nucleotide sequence: TGTGCCAGCTCATCTAGGGGCGGGACTACCCTTGTGGATACGCAGTATTTT. This chain connects TRBV18 to TRBJ2-3; 7 nucleotides agree with TRBD2. The junction had 17 bases not matched to a gene; V was cut back by 5 bases and J by 6 bases. The CDR3 sequence is 17 residues long. Germline CDR1 KGHSH, CDR2 LQKENI.

The CDR3 DNA reads as TGTGCCAGCAGGGCCGGGGAGGGGGGGGAGACCCAGTACTTC. As protein: CASRAGEGGETQYF. The rearrangement links TRBV6-1 to TRBJ2-5, with D possibly TRBD2 on 7 matching bases. The V and J ends lost 6 bases and 5 bases respectively, with 16 bases between them. This CDR3 comprises 14 residues. Germline CDR1 and CDR2: MNHNS and SASEGT.

This chain joins TRBV7-2 and TRBJ2-3; 9 positions agree with TRBD2. Germline trimming cut 2 bases from V and 6 bases from J; bases unmatched to any gene: 6. The CDR3 is 15 residues long. Germline values: CDR1 SGHTA, CDR2 FQGNSA. In DNA, the CDR3 is TGTGCCAGCAGCTTACCTAGCGGGGAAATGGATACGCAGTATTTT. Translation gives CASSLPSGEMDTQYF.

This rearrangement joins TRBV14 to TRBJ2-6; TRBD2 aligns across 9 bases. This CDR3 is built from 21 residues. After removal of 0 bases from V and 2 bases from J, the junction contained 14 bases not matched to a gene. The germline CDR1 and CDR2 sequences are SGHDN and FVKESK. CDR3 amino acids: CASSQDRRGGALKAGANVLTF. In DNA form, the CDR3 reads TGTGCCAGCAGCCAAGATCGACGCGGGGGGGCATTGAAGGCTGGGGCCAACGTCCTGACTTTC.

The V gene is TRBV2, the J gene TRBJ2-7, with TRBD1 matching over 10 bases. The V and J ends lost 4 bases and 5 bases, in that order; junction bases with no gene match: 5. The CDR3 has 14 amino acids. Germline V lookup: CDR1 SNHLY, CDR2 FYNNEI. CDR3 loop: CASSARDRGHEQYF. As DNA, the CDR3 is TGTGCCAGCAGTGCGCGGGACAGGGGCCACGAGCAGTACTTC.

CDR3 DNA: TGTGCCAGCAGTGGTCTAGCTTCCTACGAGCAGTACTTC. Translation: CASSGLASYEQYF. The chain couples TRBV2 to TRBJ2-7; tentative D call: TRBD2 (5 bases). CDR1 and CDR2 (germline): SNHLY, FYNNEI. CDR3 length: 13 residues. V lost 4 bases to trimming and J lost 1 base, with 8 bases between them.

The V and J genes are TRBV5-6 and TRBJ2-3; TRBD2 agrees at 8 bases. The J segment lost 1 base and the V segment lost 0 bases, leaving 1 base of the junction unmatched. CDR3 size: 15 residues. The germline CDR1 and CDR2 sequences are SGHDT and YYEEEE. The CDR3 loop reads CASSLAGGGTDTQYF. As DNA, the CDR3 is TGTGCCAGCAGCTTGGCCGGGGGGGGCACAGATACGCAGTATTTT.

This rearrangement joins TRBV7-9 to TRBJ2-7, with D unclear. The germline V gene encodes CDR1 SEHNR and CDR2 FQNEAQ (reference sequence). The CDR3 has 13 amino acids. Trimming cost V 2 bases and J 5 bases, with 10 bases left between them. This chain's CDR3 is CASSLLRYDEQYF. DNA for the CDR3: TGTGCCAGCAGCTTATTGCGCTACGACGAGCAGTACTTC.

Ten or more counts support this clone. This chain connects TRBV5-1 to TRBJ1-1; D perhaps matches TRBD1 (5 bases). This CDR3 has 16 amino acids. Germline lookup yields CDR1 SGHRS and CDR2 YFSETQ. Trimming removed 1 base at V and 1 base at J, with 14 bases between. The chain's CDR3 is CASSLSMGPANTEAFF. The CDR3 nucleotides read TGCGCCAGCAGCTTGTCAATGGGGCCGGCGAACACTGAAGCTTTCTTT.

This chain links TRBV10-3 with TRBJ2-3; no clear D gene. The ends were cut back, 8 bases at V and 3 bases at J, with 12 bases in the middle. Per the germline V gene, CDR1 is ENHRY and CDR2 is SYGVKD. CDR3 length equals 13 residues. CDR3 in amino acids: CAILRSETDTQYF. Written as DNA, the CDR3 is TGTGCCATCCTGAGGTCCGAGACAGATACGCAGTATTTT.

The J gene is TRBJ2-5, the V gene TRBV5-1; 8 bases agree with TRBD1. Germline CDR1 reads SGHRS; CDR2 reads YFSETQ. This CDR3 contains 14 residues. After removal of 4 bases from V and 1 base from J, the junction contained 3 bases not matched to a gene. The CDR3 protein is CASSETGGQETQYF. DNA for the CDR3: TGCGCCAGCAGCGAAACAGGGGGCCAAGAGACCCAGTACTTC.

The table lists this clone with a few counts. The V and J genes are TRBV2 and TRBJ1-6, with 7 bases aligning to TRBD1. CDR3 size: 14 residues. With V trimmed by 6 bases and J by 4 bases, 3 bases remained unmatched. Germline lookup yields CDR1 SNHLY and CDR2 FYNNEI. CDR3 sequence reads: CASRTGAYNSPLHF. As DNA, the CDR3 is TGTGCCAGCAGAACAGGGGCTTATAATTCACCCCTCCACTTT.

The V gene is TRBV19, the J gene TRBJ2-1; weak D call: TRBD2 (5 bases). Deletions cut 4 bases from V and 6 bases from J, with 13 bases between. Per the germline V gene, CDR1 is LNHDA and CDR2 is SQIVND (reference sequence). CDR3 length equals 14 residues. CDR3 loop: CASSRLGGGNEQFF. CDR3 coding DNA: TGTGCCAGTAGTAGGCTAGGAGGCGGCAATGAGCAGTTCTTC.

In this sample, this clone turned up once. This rearrangement joins TRBV15 to TRBJ1-6; D perhaps matches TRBD1 (6 bases). Trimming pared 0 bases from V and 0 bases from J, leaving 12 bases between. This CDR3 spans 18 amino acids. Germline assignment: CDR1 LNHNV and CDR2 YYDKDF (reference sequence). The CDR3 region has the DNA TGTGCCACCAGCAGAGATTCGGACAGATTCTCCTATAATTCACCCCTCCACTTT. Amino acid sequence: CATSRDSDRFSYNSPLHF.